This T cell receptor (beta chain) was recovered during a study of early T cells in non-severe SARS-CoV-2 infection. The V segment lost 5 bases and the J segment 2 bases; nucleotides outside the gene matches: 4. The CDR3 spans 15 residues. The germline V gene encodes CDR1 WNHNN and CDR2 SYGVQD (reference sequence). TCRdb re-analysed the 5' RACE reads in MiXCR, keeping a single row per CDR3 protein. The profile shows approximately 34,000 distinct CDR3 sequences, about 7.4% of them singletons. This clonotype was detected a few times. The receptor was derived from an adult who was a healthcare worker with PCR-confirmed SARS-CoV-2 infection or an uninfected control (not recorded which). The gene calls are TRBV10-1 and TRBJ2-3, with 10 bases that match TRBD2. Sequencing was performed on whole blood, taken at baseline. The CDR3 protein is CASSWGTSDTDTQYF. The CDR3 DNA follows: TGCGCCAGCAGTTGGGGGACTAGCGACACAGATACGCAGTATTTT.